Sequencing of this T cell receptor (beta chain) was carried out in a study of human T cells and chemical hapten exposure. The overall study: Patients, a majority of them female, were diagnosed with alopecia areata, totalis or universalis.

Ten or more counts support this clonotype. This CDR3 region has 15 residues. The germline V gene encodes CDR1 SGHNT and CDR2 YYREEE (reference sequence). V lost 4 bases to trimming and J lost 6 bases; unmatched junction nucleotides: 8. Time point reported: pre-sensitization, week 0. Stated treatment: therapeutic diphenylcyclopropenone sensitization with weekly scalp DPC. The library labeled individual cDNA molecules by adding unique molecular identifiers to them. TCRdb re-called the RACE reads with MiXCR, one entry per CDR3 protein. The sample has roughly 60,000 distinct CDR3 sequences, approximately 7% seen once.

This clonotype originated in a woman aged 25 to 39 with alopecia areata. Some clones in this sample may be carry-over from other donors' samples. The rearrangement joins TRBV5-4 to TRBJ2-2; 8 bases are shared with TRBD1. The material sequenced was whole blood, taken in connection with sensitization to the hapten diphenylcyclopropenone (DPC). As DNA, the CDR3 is TGTGCCAGCAGCCAGGGGGCGAAAGGGTCCGGGGAGCTGTTTTTT. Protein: CASSQGAKGSGELFF.